One sample yielded the 9 T cell receptor beta chains listed below, sequenced in a study of blood T cell repertoires in COVID-19. The table came from immunoSEQ multiplex PCR; TCRdb's copy has only in-frame clones and leaves some out. The table includes around 190,000 clones, approximately 85% detected once. Sequencing was performed on peripheral blood. The receptors were sampled from a woman aged 55 to 70 with acute or convalescent COVID-19.

This rearrangement joins TRBV27 to TRBJ1-2; 7 bases are shared with TRBD1. The CDR3 length is 13 residues. CDR1 is MNHEY and CDR2 is SMNVEV in the germline V gene (reference sequence). Trimming took 9 bases from V and 5 from J; bases not matched to a gene: 9. The CDR3 DNA is TGTGCCAGTGCGGAGGGGGCGAGGTATGGCTACACCTTC. The encoded protein is CASAEGARYGYTF.

This clone was counted a single time. The rearrangement uses TRBV10-3 and TRBJ1-2; 9 bases line up with TRBD1. The CDR3 sequence is 13 residues long. The V gene's germline CDR1 is ENHRY and CDR2 SYGVKD. V lost 6 bases to trimming and J lost 4 bases; unmatched junction nucleotides: 3. The CDR3 nucleotides read TGTGCCATCAGCGGGACAGGGACCTATGGCTACACCTTC. This codes for CAISGTGTYGYTF.

J is TRBJ1-1 and V is TRBV7-3, with D maybe TRBD1 (5 bases). The length of the CDR3 is 13 residues. The germline CDR1 and CDR2 sequences are SGHTA and FQGTGA. Between the trimmed V and J ends, which lost 2 bases and 1 base, there was a span of 5 bases. The CDR3 region is CASSLGANTEAFF. In nucleotides, the CDR3 is TGTGCCAGCAGCTTAGGGGCGAACACTGAAGCTTTCTTT.

The chain combines TRBV6-5 with TRBJ2-1; a possible D gene is TRBD1 (6 bases). Germline CDR1 reads MNHEY; CDR2 reads SVGAGI. V was shortened by 2 bases and J by 5 bases, with 10 bases between the two germline ends. This CDR3 has 14 amino acids. CDR3 sequence (DNA): TGTGCCAGCAGTTACGGGACACGTCACAATGAGCAGTTCTTC. Its protein is CASSYGTRHNEQFF.

The rearrangement uses TRBV24-1 and TRBJ2-1; D gene ambiguous. The CDR3 runs to 14 residues. V was cut by 5 bases and J by 3 bases, with 10 bases left in between. CDR1 is KGHDR and CDR2 is SFDVKD in the germline V gene. CDR3 sequence: CATSGQALYNEQFF. The CDR3 DNA is TGTGCCACCAGTGGCCAGGCGCTCTACAATGAGCAGTTCTTC.

The rearrangement uses TRBV9 and TRBJ2-7; TRBD1 aligns across 9 bases. V was clipped by 0 bases and J by 1 base; unmatched bases: 11. CDR1 is SGDLS and CDR2 is YYNGEE in the germline V gene. The CDR3 has 18 amino acids. DNA for the CDR3: TGTGCCAGCAGCGTAGTGGCCCACCGGACAGGGGAATCCTACGAGCAGTACGTC. Translation gives CASSVVAHRTGESYEQYV.

The rearrangement uses TRBV10-3 and TRBJ2-2; no firm D call. Germline V gene lookup returns CDR1 ENHRY and CDR2 SYGVKD. V was shortened by 5 bases and J by 5 bases, with 18 bases between the two germline ends. The CDR3 consists of 16 residues. In DNA form, the CDR3 reads TGTGCCATCAGTCCAATCGCAGGCTCGTGGACCGGGGAGCTGTTTTTT. This sequence encodes CAISPIAGSWTGELFF.

The CDR3 coding sequence is TGTGCCACCAGTGAAGCAGGGTATAATTCACCCCTCCACTTT. Its protein product is CATSEAGYNSPLHF. The chain is built from TRBV24-1 and TRBJ1-6, with D maybe TRBD1 (5 bases). Germline V gene data show CDR1 as KGHDR and CDR2 as SFDVKD. Deletions cut 4 bases from V and 4 bases from J, with 7 bases between. The CDR3 spans 14 residues.

The J gene is TRBJ2-5, the V gene TRBV10-3; the D gene is possibly TRBD1 (6 bases). The CDR3 extends over 13 amino acids. Germline V CDR1 and CDR2: ENHRY, SYGVKD. The V end lost 6 bases, the J end lost 1 base, and 9 bases lay between the germline ends. The CDR3 region is CAISRDIQETQYF. The CDR3 DNA follows: TGTGCCATCAGCCGGGACATCCAAGAGACCCAGTACTTC.